A selection of T cell receptor beta chains follows, all from one sample in a study of blood T cell repertoires in COVID-19. Clones were sequenced by immunoSEQ multiplex PCR, and TCRdb holds only the in-frame ones, with some missing. The sample lists approximately 150,000 clones, approximately 86% occurring once. Input material: peripheral blood. The receptors here all came from a woman aged 80 or over with COVID-19, enrolled during active disease. Both conserved end residues are part of each CDR3. D genes are given only for firm matches. A row's size may be missing; if present it is once, few, many or a size class.

D gene	J gene	V gene	clone size	CDR3 DNA	CDR3 protein
NA	TRBJ1-1	TRBV5-1	once	TGCGCCAGCAGCCAACGAAAGGGGGAGTCTTGGGACACTGAAGCTTTCTTT	CASSQRKGESWDTEAFF
NA	TRBJ2-1	TRBV28	NA	TGTGCCAGCAGCACCGTCCGGGGTGAGCAGTTCTTC	CASSTVRGEQFF
TRBD2	TRBJ2-3	TRBV4-2	NA	TGTGCCAGCAGCCAAGTCCCTAGCGGGAGATGGGATACGCAGTATTTT	CASSQVPSGRWDTQYF
TRBD1	TRBJ2-1	TRBV5-8	NA	TGTGCCAGCAGCTTGGGGGACAGGGGGTGGGATGAGCAGTTCTTC	CASSLGDRGWDEQFF
NA	TRBJ1-5	TRBV6-5	once	TGTGCCAGCAGGCTAGACAGACAAGGGAATCAGCCCCAGCATTTT	CASRLDRQGNQPQHF
TRBD1	TRBJ1-2	TRBV7-9	NA	TGTGCCAGCAGCTCCGGAACGGGACAGGTCGACGGCTACACCTTC	CASSSGTGQVDGYTF
TRBD1	TRBJ2-5	TRBV28	NA	TGTGCCAGCGGGGGGTTGGGACAGGGCGGCGAGACCCAGTACTTC	CASGGLGQGGETQYF
TRBD1	TRBJ1-1	TRBV6-5	NA	TGTGCCAGCAGAACGTCAGGGGGAGGAACTGAAGCTTTCTTT	CASRTSGGGTEAFF
NA	TRBJ1-1	TRBV28	NA	TGTGCCAGCAGTTTAGGCCTCCTGAACACTGAAGCTTTCTTT	CASSLGLLNTEAFF
NA	TRBJ2-7	TRBV4-1	few	TGCGCCAGCAGCCAATCGGGAACGGCGGGCTACGAGCAGTACTTC	CASSQSGTAGYEQYF
NA	TRBJ2-1	TRBV24-1	NA	TGTGCCACCAGTGATCCCGGGGTCTTGGGTGAGCAGTTCTTC	CATSDPGVLGEQFF
NA	TRBJ1-2	TRBV5-4	NA	TGTGCCAGCAGCTTGGAAGAGGGCGTCTATGGCTACACCTTC	CASSLEEGVYGYTF
NA	TRBJ1-4	TRBV4-3	NA	TGCGCCAGCAGTAGGGGTACAGGGTACGGTGAAAAACTGTTTTTT	CASSRGTGYGEKLFF
NA	TRBJ1-1	TRBV7-7	NA	TGTGCCAGCAGCTTATTTCGTATGAGGGAGGGTACTAACACTGAAGCTTTCTTT	CASSLFRMREGTNTEAFF
TRBD2	TRBJ2-1	TRBV5-1	NA	TGCGCCAGCAGCTCCGGGACTAGCAATGAGCAGTTCTTC	CASSSGTSNEQFF
NA	TRBJ1-2	TRBV3-1/TRBV3-2	NA	TGTGCCAGCAGCCAAGACAGCCCTCTGGGGAGAGCTAACTATGGCTACACCTTC	CASSQDSPLGRANYGYTF
NA	TRBJ1-2	TRBV2	NA	TGTGCCAGCAGAATCGGGGTTTTGCGGTATGGCTACACCTTC	CASRIGVLRYGYTF
TRBD2	TRBJ2-1	TRBV7-2	NA	TGTGCCAGCAGCTTACCTCTGAGTCTAGCGGGGATTTTGGATGAGCAGTTCTTC	CASSLPLSLAGILDEQFF
NA	TRBJ2-7	TRBV7-9	NA	TGTGCCAGCAGTTCCTTGGATGGGAGGTCGAACGAGCAGTACTTC	CASSSLDGRSNEQYF
NA	TRBJ2-7	TRBV12-3/TRBV12-4	NA	TGTGCCAGCAGTTTATCTCCAGGGGTCGAGCAGTACTTC	CASSLSPGVEQYF
TRBD2	TRBJ2-1	TRBV5-1	NA	TGCGCCAGCAGCTTGCTGACTAGCGGGAGGGGCCTCAATGAGCAGTTCTTC	CASSLLTSGRGLNEQFF
TRBD1	TRBJ1-4	TRBV6-5	NA	TGTGCCAGCAGTTACTCCGGGACAGTGGGAGAAAAACTGTTTTTT	CASSYSGTVGEKLFF
NA	TRBJ1-1	TRBV9	NA	TGTGCCAGCAGCGTAGCGGGGGGGAGTACTGAAGCTTTCTTT	CASSVAGGSTEAFF
TRBD1	TRBJ2-5	TRBV19	NA	TGTGCCAGTAGTGACGCCTTGACAGGGGGCAGGGAGACCCAGTACTTC	CASSDALTGGRETQYF
NA	TRBJ1-1	TRBV3-1/TRBV3-2	few	TGTGCCAGCAGTCTCTGGCTGAACACTGAAGCTTTCTTT	CASSLWLNTEAFF
NA	TRBJ1-5	TRBV9	NA	TGTGCCAGCAGCGTAGAAGGAGGTCAGCCCCAGCATTTT	CASSVEGGQPQHF
NA	TRBJ1-1	TRBV6-2/TRBV6-3	NA	TGTGCCAGCAGGCCTGGGGGGGCAACTGAAGCTTTCTTT	CASRPGGATEAFF
NA	TRBJ1-5	TRBV20-1	NA	TGCAGTGCTAGTAAATACAGGGAAGATAGCAATCAGCCCCAGCATTTT	CSASKYREDSNQPQHF
NA	TRBJ1-2	TRBV12-3/TRBV12-4	NA	TGTGCCAGCAGTTTAATGGCGGCCTATGGCTACACCTTC	CASSLMAAYGYTF
TRBD1	TRBJ1-5	TRBV28	NA	TGTGCCAGCAGTTTCTTCGGGACAGCCCAGCCCCAGCATTTT	CASSFFGTAQPQHF
NA	TRBJ1-6	TRBV5-1	NA	TGCGCCAGCAGCTTCACAGTAATCAATTCACCCCTCCACTTT	CASSFTVINSPLHF
TRBD2	TRBJ2-3	TRBV29-1	NA	TGCAGCGTGGGACTAGCTCCAGATACGCAGTATTTT	CSVGLAPDTQYF
NA	TRBJ1-5	TRBV29-1	few	TGCAGCGTTGGGTTAGGGGTAAATCAGCCCCAGCATTTT	CSVGLGVNQPQHF
TRBD2	TRBJ2-1	TRBV7-9	NA	TGTGCCAGCAGCTTAGCCACTAGCGGGGCGGGTGAGCAGTTCTTC	CASSLATSGAGEQFF
TRBD1	TRBJ2-2	TRBV13	NA	TGTGCCAGCAGCCCACAGGGGCGGCAGACCGGGGAGCTGTTTTTT	CASSPQGRQTGELFF
TRBD1	TRBJ2-7	TRBV7-9	NA	TGTGCCAGCAGCCGACAGGGAGACGAGCAGTACTTC	CASSRQGDEQYF
TRBD2	TRBJ2-3	TRBV19	NA	TGTGCCAGTAGTCGCTCCGGGACTAGCAATACAGATACGCAGTATTTT	CASSRSGTSNTDTQYF
NA	TRBJ2-7	TRBV27	NA	TGTGCCAGCAGTTTTCTTACCGTCGGTAGCGGCCACGAGCAGTACTTC	CASSFLTVGSGHEQYF
TRBD2	TRBJ2-1	TRBV7-2	NA	TGTGCCAGCAGCCAGGGACTAGCGAAAAACAATGAGCAGTTCTTC	CASSQGLAKNNEQFF
NA	TRBJ1-1	TRBV18	few	TGTGCCAGCTCACAATACGCGGTGTTGAGCACTGAAGCTTTCTTT	CASSQYAVLSTEAFF
NA	TRBJ2-2	TRBV7-9	NA	TGTGCCAGCAGGATGGCCAATGGCGGGGAGCTGTTTTTT	CASRMANGGELFF
NA	TRBJ1-1	TRBV28	NA	TGTGCCAGCAGCCTCGCGCGCGTTACTGAAGCTTTCTTT	CASSLARVTEAFF
NA	TRBJ2-5	TRBV7-8	NA	TGTGCCAGCAGCTTAGCGCGGGGAGCCCGGTGGGAGCAAGAGACCCAGTACTTC	CASSLARGARWEQETQYF
NA	TRBJ1-1	TRBV28	NA	TGTGCCAGCAGGCAGTTCACTGAAGCTTTCTTT	CASRQFTEAFF
NA	TRBJ1-2	TRBV11-2	NA	TGTGCCAGCAGTAGGGAGCTTAACTATGGCTACACCTTC	CASSRELNYGYTF
NA	TRBJ1-2	TRBV28	NA	TGTGCCAGCAGCCGCTATGGCTACACCTTC	CASSRYGYTF
NA	TRBJ1-6	TRBV5-1	NA	TGCGCCAGCAGCCCGATACAAAACTCCTATAATTCACCCCTCCACTTT	CASSPIQNSYNSPLHF
NA	TRBJ2-7	TRBV7-9	NA	TGTGCCAGCAGGTTAACAGAAATCTCCTACGAGCAGTACTTC	CASRLTEISYEQYF
NA	TRBJ1-2	TRBV18	once	TGTGCCAGCTCACCAGATACGGGAAATGGCTACACCTTC	CASSPDTGNGYTF
TRBD1	TRBJ1-2	TRBV27	once	TGTGCCAGCAGTTTAACGGGACAGGGAGGTGGTGGCTACACCTTC	CASSLTGQGGGGYTF
NA	TRBJ1-5	TRBV12-2	NA	TGTGCAAGTCGCTTAGCCGGGACAGGGTACAATCAGCCCCAGCATTTT	CASRLAGTGYNQPQHF
TRBD1	TRBJ1-1	TRBV5-5	NA	TGTGCCAGCAGCTTGGCCCCTGGGACAGGGGGACCGAACACTGAAGCTTTCTTT	CASSLAPGTGGPNTEAFF
TRBD1	TRBJ1-3	TRBV7-2	NA	TGTGCCAGCAGCAAAGCCGGGACAGGGGACGGAAACACCATATATTTT	CASSKAGTGDGNTIYF
NA	TRBJ2-7	TRBV3-1/TRBV3-2	NA	TGTGCCAGCAGCCTACTGGAGGGCCGATACGAGCAGTACTTC	CASSLLEGRYEQYF
TRBD2	TRBJ2-2	TRBV13	NA	TGTGCCAGCAGCACTCGGACTAGATTAAACACCGGGGAGCTGTTTTTT	CASSTRTRLNTGELFF
TRBD1	TRBJ1-5	TRBV6-2/TRBV6-3	few	TGTGCCAGCAGTTACGGTGGCCCCCGGGACAGCAGCCCTAATCAGCCCCAGCATTTT	CASSYGGPRDSSPNQPQHF
NA	TRBJ2-7	TRBV5-1	NA	TGCGCCAGCAGCTCCCCGGGATCTGGCGAGCAGTACTTC	CASSSPGSGEQYF
TRBD1	TRBJ1-5	TRBV2	NA	TGTGCCAGCAGTGAATTTGCAGGGGGCGCGGGGCCCCAGCATTTT	CASSEFAGGAGPQHF
TRBD2	TRBJ2-1	TRBV6-5	NA	TGTGCCAGCACGATAGCGGGAGGGCGGAATGAGCAGTTCTTC	CASTIAGGRNEQFF
NA	TRBJ2-7	TRBV28	NA	TGTGCCAGCGAGGACTTAATCTACGAGCAGTACTTC	CASEDLIYEQYF